This T cell receptor beta chain was identified in a study of cytomegalovirus exposure and HLA in healthy donors. Overall study: From 150 million to 200 million T cells, an earlier analysis saw approximately 120 million unique TCR beta sequences. Study results and caveats: The majority of TCR sequences were rare, yet some public TCRs appeared in many donors. The investigators catalogued 164 TCR beta chains as cytomegalovirus-associated.

Those who donated were healthy bone marrow donors. About this clone: Its antigen is undetermined.

Trimming cost V 4 bases and J 5 bases; bases outside gene matches: 12. Germline CDR1 is LGHNA and CDR2 is YNFKEQ. This CDR3 has 19 residues. PCR amplification relied on 60 Vbeta primers (plus 13 Jbeta primers). Libraries were prepared by immunoSEQ multiplex PCR; TCRdb keeps only in-frame clonotypes and omits some of them. The sample consists of around 150,000 clones, approximately 80% of them appearing once. This receptor was taken from a woman aged 40 to 49 in good health and CMV-seronegative. The chain couples TRBV4-2 to TRBJ2-1; 15 nucleotides line up with TRBD2. Material for sequencing was PBMCs. The DNA for the CDR3 is TGTGCCAGCAGCCCTCTAGGGACTAGCGGGGGGCTAATCAACAATGAGCAGTTCTTC. It specifies CASSPLGTSGGLINNEQFF.